Listed here are 28 T cell receptor beta chains from one sample, sequenced in a study of blood T cell repertoires in COVID-19. TCRdb keeps only in-frame clones here, not all; method: immunoSEQ multiplex PCR. The data contain roughly 670,000 clones, around 89% of them singletons. Sequencing was performed on peripheral blood. All receptors derive from a young woman with acute or convalescent COVID-19.

The rearrangement joins TRBV6-5 to TRBJ2-5, with 13 bases that match TRBD2. J lost 2 bases, V lost 10 bases, and 4 bases had no gene match. The CDR3 is 14 amino acids. Germline CDR1 is MNHEY and CDR2 is SVGAGI. CDR3 residues: CATRTSGSQETQYF. The CDR3 bases are TGTGCCACCAGGACTAGCGGGAGTCAAGAGACCCAGTACTTC.

The gene calls are TRBV18 and TRBJ1-2; a possible D gene is TRBD1 (5 bases). The CDR3 is 15 amino acids. V was shortened by 8 bases and J by 5 bases, with 21 bases between the two germline ends. Germline-derived CDR1 and CDR2 are KGHSH and LQKENI. CDR3 region: CASTIGQGTHYGYTF. The CDR3 bases are TGTGCCAGCACTATCGGGCAGGGCACTCATTATGGCTACACCTTC.

J is TRBJ2-3 and V is TRBV5-1; perhaps TRBD2 as D (6 bases). V dropped 1 base and J dropped 5 bases, with 20 bases sitting between them. Germline CDR1 SGHRS, CDR2 YFSETQ. The CDR3 is 17 amino acids. The CDR3 DNA is TGCGCCAGCAGCTTGTCTGGGACGCCAGGGAGGAAAGATACGCAGTATTTT. This sequence encodes CASSLSGTPGRKDTQYF.

This chain uses TRBV29-1 with TRBJ1-3; perhaps TRBD1 as D (6 bases). Germline lookup yields CDR1 SQVTM and CDR2 ANQGSEA. The CDR3 is made up of 13 amino acids. The V end lost 3 bases, the J end lost 6 bases, and 12 bases lay between the germline ends. CDR3 bases: TGCAGCGTTGAGGGGGCAGGAACAAACACCATATATTTT. Its protein is CSVEGAGTNTIYF.

The chain links TRBV30 to TRBJ1-1; 7 nucleotides match TRBD1. The CDR3 totals 15 residues. With 8 bases clipped from V and 7 bases from J, the junction kept 19 bases outside the gene matches. Germline V CDR1 and CDR2: GTSNPN, SVGIG (reference sequence). The DNA for the CDR3 is TGTGCCGGGAATAAACTCCTCCGGGACAGCGATGAAGCTTTCTTT. This gives the protein CAGNKLLRDSDEAFF.

CDR3 sequence: CASSLVSAYEQYF. In DNA form, the CDR3 reads TGTGCCAGCAGCTTAGTGTCGGCCTACGAGCAGTACTTC. V usage is TRBV7-9 and J usage is TRBJ2-7; no reliable D call. The CDR3 contains 13 residues. Germline CDR1 SEHNR, CDR2 FQNEAQ (reference sequence). V gave up 1 base and J gave up 2 bases, with 6 bases separating them.

The V call is TRBV2, the J call TRBJ2-5, with D tentatively TRBD1 (5 bases). V was trimmed by 5 bases and J by 5 bases, leaving 12 bases between them. Germline V gene sequence: CDR1 SNHLY, CDR2 FYNNEI. The CDR3 runs 13 residues. The CDR3 here is CASSPLKGETQYF. CDR3 sequence (DNA): TGTGCCAGCAGTCCTCTGAAGGGGGAGACCCAGTACTTC.

The rearrangement links TRBV28 to TRBJ1-2; the match to TRBD1 covers 11 bases. The germline V gene encodes CDR1 MDHEN and CDR2 SYDVKM. V lost 5 bases and J lost 2; bases outside the gene matches: 4. This CDR3 comprises 15 residues. DNA of the CDR3: TGTGCCAGCAGTGGACAGGGGGCGTTAAACTATGGCTACACCTTC. Protein: CASSGQGALNYGYTF.

The chain is built from TRBV1 and TRBJ1-5. TRBV1 is flagged as a pseudogene. The length of the CDR3 is 14 residues. Written as DNA, the CDR3 is TGCACCAGCAGCCAAGATCAGTCGGGGAGTGCCCAGCATTTT. Its protein product is CTSSQDQSGSAQHF.

The V call is TRBV12-3 or TRBV12-4, the J call TRBJ2-7, with unresolved D. Trimming stripped 0 bases from V and 7 bases from J, with 7 bases between. This CDR3 contains 12 residues. The CDR3 coding sequence is TGTGCCAGCAGTTTAGCAACTAAGGAGCAGTACTTC. This encodes CASSLATKEQYF.

The rearrangement joins TRBV6-5 to TRBJ1-5; D gene unclear. CDR1 and CDR2 (germline): MNHEY, SVGAGI. This CDR3 has 13 amino acids. The V end lost 5 bases, the J end lost 5 bases, and 10 bases lay between the germline ends. CDR3 nucleotide sequence: TGTGCCAGCAGTAGGGAGGGTTATCAGCCCCAGCATTTT. Translating it yields CASSREGYQPQHF.

In regard to this clone: Other DNA sequences in this specimen translate into the identical CDR3. V and J are TRBV12-3 or TRBV12-4 and TRBJ1-2; D ambiguous. The CDR3 totals 13 residues. Trimming took off 3 bases at V and 4 bases at J, with 9 bases between the two ends. CDR3 sequence: CASSFGRAYGYTF. The CDR3 DNA sequence: TGTGCCAGCAGTTTCGGGAGGGCCTATGGCTACACCTTC.

This clone was found once. The identical CDR3 is also encoded by other nucleotide sequences in the sample. The genes are TRBV27 and TRBJ1-1; 7 nucleotides agree with TRBD1. Per the germline V gene, CDR1 is MNHEY and CDR2 is SMNVEV (reference sequence). V dropped 6 bases and J dropped 2; count of bases not matched to a gene: 6. This CDR3 contains 14 residues. The CDR3, as DNA: TGTGCCAGCAGACCCGGGACAGCCAACACTGAAGCTTTCTTT. Protein sequence: CASRPGTANTEAFF.

The V gene is TRBV9, the J gene TRBJ1-3; TRBD1 is a possible D gene (5 bases). Trimming shortened V by 0 bases and J by 3 bases, and 7 bases separated the two germline ends. Germline-derived CDR1 and CDR2 are SGDLS and YYNGEE. This CDR3 region has 14 residues. This CDR3 reads CASSVAGGGNTIYF. CDR3 coding DNA: TGTGCCAGCAGCGTAGCCGGGGGTGGAAACACCATATATTTT.

The chain is built from TRBV3-1 (or the pseudogene TRBV3-2) and TRBJ1-2; 7 bases align to TRBD1. V lost 4 bases and J lost 4; bases outside the gene matches: 9. The CDR3 spans 15 residues. Germline lookup yields CDR1 LGHDT and CDR2 YNNKEL (reference sequence). In DNA form, the CDR3 reads TGTGCCAGCAGCCCGGAGGACAGGTTTGGCTATGGCTACACCTTC. It specifies CASSPEDRFGYGYTF.

This chain connects TRBV4-3 to TRBJ1-5; 8 bases align to TRBD1. The CDR3 length is 16 residues. Germline V gene lookup returns CDR1 LGHNA and CDR2 YSLEER. Losses at the gene ends were 0 bases for V and 6 bases for J; bases not matched to a gene: 7. Written as DNA, the CDR3 is TGCGCCAGCAGCCAAGAAGCGGGTCAGGGGGCTCAGCCCCAGCATTTT. Translation gives CASSQEAGQGAQPQHF.

V usage is TRBV4-1 and J usage is TRBJ1-5; D remains ambiguous. CDR3 length: 13 amino acids. The germline CDR1 and CDR2 sequences are MGHRA and YSYEKL. Trimming took 4 bases from V and 5 from J, leaving 9 bases between them. This CDR3 is CASSLLPHQPQHF. DNA of the CDR3: TGCGCCAGCAGCCTCCTCCCCCATCAGCCCCAGCATTTT.

CDR3 in amino acids: CASSLQLAGPTDTQYF. As DNA, the CDR3 is TGTGCCAGCAGCCTTCAACTAGCGGGGCCCACAGATACGCAGTATTTT. The chain couples TRBV3-1 (or the pseudogene TRBV3-2) to TRBJ2-3, with 10 bases aligning to TRBD2. After removal of 4 bases from V and 2 bases from J, the junction contained 6 bases not matched to a gene. Germline CDR1 reads LGHDT; CDR2 reads YNNKEL (reference sequence). The CDR3 is 16 residues long.

The chain joins TRBV19 to TRBJ1-4; 7 bases fit TRBD1. Germline V lookup: CDR1 LNHDA, CDR2 SQIVND (reference sequence). This CDR3 spans 14 amino acids. The J segment lost 4 bases and the V segment lost 3 bases, leaving 2 bases of the junction unmatched. DNA of the CDR3: TGTGCCAGTAGTATCGGACAGGATAATGAAAAACTGTTTTTT. Protein product: CASSIGQDNEKLFF.

About this clone itself: This specimen includes other DNA sequences encoding the same CDR3. CDR3 amino acids: CASSVEGTPGNTIYF. CDR3 in DNA: TGTGCCAGCAGCGTAGAGGGGACACCTGGAAACACCATATATTTT. The chain joins TRBV9 to TRBJ1-3; possible D gene TRBD1, 6 bases. Trimming stripped 0 bases from V and 2 bases from J, with 9 bases between. The CDR3 loop spans 15 amino acids. Germline V gene sequence: CDR1 SGDLS, CDR2 YYNGEE.

About this clone: The identical CDR3 is also encoded by other nucleotide sequences in the sample. This sequence joins TRBV19 and TRBJ1-1; the D is unclear. Trimming cost V 4 bases and J 0 bases, with 6 bases left between them. This CDR3 is built from 13 residues. Germline V gives CDR1 LNHDA, CDR2 SQIVND (reference sequence). CDR3 amino acids: CASSTGMNTEAFF. The CDR3 DNA reads as TGTGCCAGTAGTACGGGGATGAACACTGAAGCTTTCTTT.

The rearrangement uses TRBV5-1 and TRBJ1-6; D uncertain. Germline CDR1 and CDR2: SGHRS and YFSETQ. The CDR3 sequence is 16 residues long. Trimming stripped 0 bases from V and 8 bases from J, with 15 bases between. The DNA for the CDR3 is TGCGCCAGCAGCTTGGGAGGGTTTTCCCCCGATTCACCCCTCCACTTT. Encoded protein: CASSLGGFSPDSPLHF. The full variable domain, completed using reference TRBV5-1 and TRBJ1-6, is KAGVTQTPRYLIKTRGQQVTLSCSPISGHRSVSWYQQTPGQGLQFLFEYFSETQRNKGNFPGRFSGRQFSNSRSEMNVSTLELGDSALYLCASSLGGFSPDSPLHFGNGTRLTVT.

The CDR3 DNA sequence: TGTGCCAGCAGCTTGGCCCACGCGGGAGGTGCCAATTCACCCCTCCACTTT. This sequence encodes CASSLAHAGGANSPLHF. This chain links TRBV5-5 with TRBJ1-6, with D uncertain. The CDR3 has 17 residues. V lost 0 bases and J 7 bases, leaving 17 bases between the germline ends. Germline V gene lookup returns CDR1 SGHKS and CDR2 YYEKEE (reference sequence).

The chain uses TRBV9 and TRBJ2-3, with 11 bases aligning to TRBD2. This CDR3 has 16 amino acids. The V gene's germline CDR1 is SGDLS and CDR2 YYNGEE. With 2 bases clipped from V and 2 bases from J, the junction kept 4 bases outside the gene matches. CDR3 nucleotides: TGTGCCAGCAGCGTGGGGACTAGCGGTCTCACAGATACGCAGTATTTT. Encoded protein: CASSVGTSGLTDTQYF.

CDR3 bases: TGTGCCAGTAGTATCGCGCTTTCCTCCTATAATTCACCCCTCCACTTT. Its translation is CASSIALSSYNSPLHF. The V call is TRBV19, the J call TRBJ1-6; D gene uncertain. There are 16 residues in the CDR3. Germline V gene lookup returns CDR1 LNHDA and CDR2 SQIVND (reference sequence). V shed 3 bases and J shed 0 bases, with 9 bases lying between them.

This clone occurred once. The J gene is TRBJ1-2, the V gene TRBV7-9; 10 nucleotides agree with TRBD1. Losses at the gene ends were 8 bases for V and 5 bases for J; bases not matched to a gene: 17. Germline V gene lookup returns CDR1 SEHNR and CDR2 FQNEAQ (reference sequence). The CDR3 contains 17 residues. As DNA, the CDR3 is TGTGCCAGCCCGAAGGGGACAGGGGTTGAATTAGGTTATGGCTACACCTTC. It specifies CASPKGTGVELGYGYTF. Combining the CDR3 with reference TRBV7-9 and TRBJ1-2 gives the whole variable domain DTGVSQNPRHKITKRGQNVTFRCDPISEHNRLYWYRQTLGQGPEFLTYFQNEAQLEKSRLLSDRFSAERPKGSFSTLEIQRTEQGDSAMYLCASPKGTGVELGYGYTFGSGTRLTVV.

J is TRBJ1-1 and V is TRBV7-2; 12 nucleotides agree with TRBD1. The trim removed 1 base at V and 5 bases at J, leaving 8 bases unmatched. This CDR3 is built from 17 residues. Germline V gene sequence: CDR1 SGHTA, CDR2 FQGNSA. Written as DNA, the CDR3 is TGTGCCAGCAGCTTAGTTTCACCGGGACAGGGGGCTACTGAAGCTTTCTTT. Amino acids: CASSLVSPGQGATEAFF.

V usage is TRBV6-1 and J usage is TRBJ2-2; 16 positions agree with TRBD2. CDR1 and CDR2 from the germline V gene are MNHNS and SASEGT. The CDR3 is made up of 20 amino acids. V shed 4 bases and J 5 bases; nucleotides not matched to a gene: 13. The CDR3 sequence is CASSAPGLAGGTRWTGELFF. CDR3 bases: TGTGCCAGCAGTGCACCGGGACTAGCGGGGGGGACGAGGTGGACCGGGGAGCTGTTTTTT.